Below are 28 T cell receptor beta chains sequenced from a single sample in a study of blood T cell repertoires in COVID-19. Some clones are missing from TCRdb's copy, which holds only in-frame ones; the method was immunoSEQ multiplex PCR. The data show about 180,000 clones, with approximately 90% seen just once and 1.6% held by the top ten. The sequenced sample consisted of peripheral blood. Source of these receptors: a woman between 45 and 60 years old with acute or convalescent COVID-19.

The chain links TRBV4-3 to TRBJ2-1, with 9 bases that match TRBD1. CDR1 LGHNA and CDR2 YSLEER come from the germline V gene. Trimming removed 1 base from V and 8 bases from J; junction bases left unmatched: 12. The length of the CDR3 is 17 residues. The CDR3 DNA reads TGCGCCAGCAGCCAAGTTCTTACCGGGACAGGGCCTCATGAGCAGTTCTTC. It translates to CASSQVLTGTGPHEQFF.

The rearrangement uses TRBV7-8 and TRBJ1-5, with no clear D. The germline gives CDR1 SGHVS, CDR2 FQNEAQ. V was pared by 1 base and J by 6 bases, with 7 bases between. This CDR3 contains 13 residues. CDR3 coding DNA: TGTGCCAGCAGCTTAGAACAGTCTCAGCCCCAGCATTTT. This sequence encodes CASSLEQSQPQHF.

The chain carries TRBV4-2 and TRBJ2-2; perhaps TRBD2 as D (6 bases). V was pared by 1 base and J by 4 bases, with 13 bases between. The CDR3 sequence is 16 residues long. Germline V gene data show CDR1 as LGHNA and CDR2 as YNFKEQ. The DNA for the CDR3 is TGTGCCAGCAGCCAAGGCGGGACCCGGGCCACCGGGGAGCTGTTTTTT. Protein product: CASSQGGTRATGELFF.

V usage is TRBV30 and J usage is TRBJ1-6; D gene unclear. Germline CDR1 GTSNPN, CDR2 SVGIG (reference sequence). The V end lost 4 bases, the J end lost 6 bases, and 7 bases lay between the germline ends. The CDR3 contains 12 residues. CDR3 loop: CAWTRFNSPLHF. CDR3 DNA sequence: TGTGCCTGGACGCGTTTTAATTCACCCCTCCACTTT.

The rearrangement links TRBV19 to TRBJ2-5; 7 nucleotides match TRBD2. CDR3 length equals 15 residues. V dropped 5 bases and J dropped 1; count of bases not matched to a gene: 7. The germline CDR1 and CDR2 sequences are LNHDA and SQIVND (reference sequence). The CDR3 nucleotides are TGTGCCAGTAGTCCCGGGACTACCCTCCAAGAGACCCAGTACTTC. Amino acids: CASSPGTTLQETQYF.

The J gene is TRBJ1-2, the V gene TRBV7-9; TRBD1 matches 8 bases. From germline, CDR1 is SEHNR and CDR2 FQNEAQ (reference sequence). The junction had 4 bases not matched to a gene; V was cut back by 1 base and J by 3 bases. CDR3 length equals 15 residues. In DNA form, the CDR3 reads TGTGCCAGCAGCTTAGGGGCAGGGGGCGACTATGGCTACACCTTC. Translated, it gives CASSLGAGGDYGYTF. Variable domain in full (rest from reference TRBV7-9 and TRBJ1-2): DTGVSQNPRHKITKRGQNVTFRCDPISEHNRLYWYRQTLGQGPEFLTYFQNEAQLEKSRLLSDRFSAERPKGSFSTLEIQRTEQGDSAMYLCASSLGAGGDYGYTFGSGTRLTVV.

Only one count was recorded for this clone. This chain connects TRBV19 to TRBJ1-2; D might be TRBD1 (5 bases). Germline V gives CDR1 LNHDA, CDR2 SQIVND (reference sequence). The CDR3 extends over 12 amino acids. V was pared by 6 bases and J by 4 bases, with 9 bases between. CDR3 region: CASRGAIYGYTF. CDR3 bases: TGTGCCAGTAGAGGGGCGATCTATGGCTACACCTTC.

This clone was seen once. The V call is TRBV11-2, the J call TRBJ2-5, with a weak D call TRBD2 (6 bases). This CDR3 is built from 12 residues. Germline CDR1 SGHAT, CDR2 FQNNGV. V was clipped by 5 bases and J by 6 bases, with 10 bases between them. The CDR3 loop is CASSPEGQTQYF. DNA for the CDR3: TGTGCCAGCAGCCCGGAGGGGCAGACCCAGTACTTC.

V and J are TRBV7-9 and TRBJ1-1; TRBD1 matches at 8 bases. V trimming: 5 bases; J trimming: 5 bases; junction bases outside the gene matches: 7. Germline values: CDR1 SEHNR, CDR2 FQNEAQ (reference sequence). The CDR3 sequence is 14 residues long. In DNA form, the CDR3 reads TGTGCCAGCAGCCCCCTCAGGGGGCAGACTGAAGCTTTCTTT. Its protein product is CASSPLRGQTEAFF.

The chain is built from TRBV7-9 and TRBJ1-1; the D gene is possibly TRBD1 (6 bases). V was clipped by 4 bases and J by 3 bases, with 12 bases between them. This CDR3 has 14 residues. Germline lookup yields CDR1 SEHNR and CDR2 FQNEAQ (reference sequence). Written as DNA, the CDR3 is TGTGCCAGCAGCTCTGGACAGTCTTACACTGAAGCTTTCTTT. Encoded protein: CASSSGQSYTEAFF.

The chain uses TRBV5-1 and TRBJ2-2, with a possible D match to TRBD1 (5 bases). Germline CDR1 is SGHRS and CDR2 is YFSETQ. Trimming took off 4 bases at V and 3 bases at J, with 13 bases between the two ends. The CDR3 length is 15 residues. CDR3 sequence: CASSPGAVDTGELFF. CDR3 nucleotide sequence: TGCGCCAGCAGCCCTGGGGCGGTGGACACCGGGGAGCTGTTTTTT. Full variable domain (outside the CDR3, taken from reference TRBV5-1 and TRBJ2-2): KAGVTQTPRYLIKTRGQQVTLSCSPISGHRSVSWYQQTPGQGLQFLFEYFSETQRNKGNFPGRFSGRQFSNSRSEMNVSTLELGDSALYLCASSPGAVDTGELFFGEGSRLTVL.

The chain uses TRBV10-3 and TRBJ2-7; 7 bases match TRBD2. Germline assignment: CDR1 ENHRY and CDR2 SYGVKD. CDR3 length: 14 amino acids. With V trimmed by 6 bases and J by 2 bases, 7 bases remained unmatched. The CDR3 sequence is CAIRLSGTPYEQYF. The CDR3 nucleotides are TGTGCCATCAGATTGAGCGGGACCCCCTACGAGCAGTACTTC.

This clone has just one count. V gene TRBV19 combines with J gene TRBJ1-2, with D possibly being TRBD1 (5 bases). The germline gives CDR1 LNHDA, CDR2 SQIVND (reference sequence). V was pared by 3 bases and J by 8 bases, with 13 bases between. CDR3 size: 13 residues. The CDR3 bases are TGTGCCAGTAGTATTGGGGCGACAAGGGGCTACACCTTC. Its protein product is CASSIGATRGYTF.

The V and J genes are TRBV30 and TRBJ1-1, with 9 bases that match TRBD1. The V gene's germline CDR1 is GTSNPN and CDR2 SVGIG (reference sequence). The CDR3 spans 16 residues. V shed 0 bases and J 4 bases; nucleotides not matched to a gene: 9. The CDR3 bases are TGTGCCTGGAGTGTACAGGGGGCCCTATCCTCCACTGAAGCTTTCTTT. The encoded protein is CAWSVQGALSSTEAFF.

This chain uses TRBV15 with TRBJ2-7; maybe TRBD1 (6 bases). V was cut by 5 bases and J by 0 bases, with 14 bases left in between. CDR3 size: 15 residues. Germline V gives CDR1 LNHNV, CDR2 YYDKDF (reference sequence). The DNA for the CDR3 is TGTGCCACCAGCGCCACCGGGACACCCTCCTACGAGCAGTACTTC. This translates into CATSATGTPSYEQYF.

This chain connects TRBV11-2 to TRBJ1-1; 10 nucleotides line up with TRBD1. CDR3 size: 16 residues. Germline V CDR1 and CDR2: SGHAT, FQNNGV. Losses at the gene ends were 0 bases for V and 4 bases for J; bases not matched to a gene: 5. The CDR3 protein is CASSLDRQGAGTEAFF. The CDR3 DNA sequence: TGTGCCAGCAGCTTAGATCGACAGGGGGCCGGCACTGAAGCTTTCTTT.

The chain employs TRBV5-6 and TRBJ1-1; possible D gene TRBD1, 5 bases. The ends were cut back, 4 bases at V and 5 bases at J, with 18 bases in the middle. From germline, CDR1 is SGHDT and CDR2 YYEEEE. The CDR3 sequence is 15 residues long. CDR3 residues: CASSPPGGSGTEAFF. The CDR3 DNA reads TGTGCCAGCAGCCCACCCGGGGGGAGCGGGACTGAAGCTTTCTTT. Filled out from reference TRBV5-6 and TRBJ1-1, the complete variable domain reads DAGVTQSPTHLIKTRGQQVTLRCSPKSGHDTVSWYQQALGQGPQFIFQYYEEEERQRGNFPDRFSGHQFPNYSSELNVNALLLGDSALYLCASSPPGGSGTEAFFGQGTRLTVV.

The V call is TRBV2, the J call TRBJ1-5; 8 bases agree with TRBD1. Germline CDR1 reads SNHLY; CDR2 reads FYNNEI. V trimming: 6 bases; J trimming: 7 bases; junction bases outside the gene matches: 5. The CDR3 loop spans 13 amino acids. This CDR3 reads CASSGQGRQPQHF. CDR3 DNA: TGTGCCAGCAGCGGACAGGGAAGACAGCCCCAGCATTTT.

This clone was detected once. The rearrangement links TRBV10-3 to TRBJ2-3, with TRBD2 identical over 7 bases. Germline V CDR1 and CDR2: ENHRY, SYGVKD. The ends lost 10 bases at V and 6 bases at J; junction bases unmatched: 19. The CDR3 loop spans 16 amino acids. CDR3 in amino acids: CATEPFGGKSPDTQYF. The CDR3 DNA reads TGTGCCACTGAGCCTTTCGGGGGGAAAAGTCCCGATACGCAGTATTTT.

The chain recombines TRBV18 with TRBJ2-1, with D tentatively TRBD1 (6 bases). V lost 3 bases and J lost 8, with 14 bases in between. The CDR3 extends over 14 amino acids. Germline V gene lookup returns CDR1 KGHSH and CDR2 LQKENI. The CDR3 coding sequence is TGTGCCAGCTCACCCGGACAGCCAGAACATGAGCAGTTCTTC. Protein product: CASSPGQPEHEQFF.

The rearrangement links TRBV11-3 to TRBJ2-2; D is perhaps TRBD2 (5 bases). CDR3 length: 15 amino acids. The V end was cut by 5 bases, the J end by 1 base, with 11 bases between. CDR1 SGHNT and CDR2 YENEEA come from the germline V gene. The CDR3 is CASSLSGLNTGELFF. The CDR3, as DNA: TGTGCCAGCAGCCTGAGCGGTTTGAACACCGGGGAGCTGTTTTTT.

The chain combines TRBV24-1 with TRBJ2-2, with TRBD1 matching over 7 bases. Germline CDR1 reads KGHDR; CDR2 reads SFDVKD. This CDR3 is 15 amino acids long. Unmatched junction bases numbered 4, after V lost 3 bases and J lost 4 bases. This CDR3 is CATSDRGTVTGELFF. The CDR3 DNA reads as TGTGCCACCAGTGATCGAGGGACAGTCACCGGGGAGCTGTTTTTT.

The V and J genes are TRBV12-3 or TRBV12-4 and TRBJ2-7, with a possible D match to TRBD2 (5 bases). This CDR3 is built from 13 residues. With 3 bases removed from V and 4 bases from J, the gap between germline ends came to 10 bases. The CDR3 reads CASSFEREYEQYF. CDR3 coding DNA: TGTGCCAGCAGTTTTGAGAGGGAGTACGAGCAGTACTTC.

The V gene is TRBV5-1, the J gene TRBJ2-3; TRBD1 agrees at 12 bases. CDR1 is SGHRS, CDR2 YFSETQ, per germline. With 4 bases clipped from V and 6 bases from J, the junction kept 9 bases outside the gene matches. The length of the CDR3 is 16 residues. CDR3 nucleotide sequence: TGCGCCAGCAGCCTAATGGGACAGGGGGCGGCGGATACGCAGTATTTT. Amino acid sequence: CASSLMGQGAADTQYF.

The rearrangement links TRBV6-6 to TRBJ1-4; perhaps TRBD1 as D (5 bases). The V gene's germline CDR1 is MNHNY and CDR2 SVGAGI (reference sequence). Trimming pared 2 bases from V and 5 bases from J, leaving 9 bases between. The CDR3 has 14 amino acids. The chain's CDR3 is CASSYVRVNEKLFF. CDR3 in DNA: TGTGCCAGCAGTTACGTCAGGGTAAATGAAAAACTGTTTTTT.

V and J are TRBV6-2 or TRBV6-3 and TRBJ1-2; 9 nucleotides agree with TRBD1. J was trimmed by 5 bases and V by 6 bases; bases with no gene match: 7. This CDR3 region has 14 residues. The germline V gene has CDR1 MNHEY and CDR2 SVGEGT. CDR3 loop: CASSPTGGAYGYTF. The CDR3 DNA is TGTGCCAGCAGCCCCACAGGGGGCGCGTATGGCTACACCTTC.

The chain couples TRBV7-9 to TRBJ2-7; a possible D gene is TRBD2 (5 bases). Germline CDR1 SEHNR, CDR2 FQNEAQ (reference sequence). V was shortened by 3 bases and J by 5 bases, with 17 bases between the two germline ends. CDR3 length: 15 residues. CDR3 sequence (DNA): TGTGCCAGCAGCTTTGGCCGGGGATTTAATGACGAGCAGTACTTC. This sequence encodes CASSFGRGFNDEQYF. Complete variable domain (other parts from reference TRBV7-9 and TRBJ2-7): DTGVSQNPRHKITKRGQNVTFRCDPISEHNRLYWYRQTLGQGPEFLTYFQNEAQLEKSRLLSDRFSAERPKGSFSTLEIQRTEQGDSAMYLCASSFGRGFNDEQYFGPGTRLTVT.

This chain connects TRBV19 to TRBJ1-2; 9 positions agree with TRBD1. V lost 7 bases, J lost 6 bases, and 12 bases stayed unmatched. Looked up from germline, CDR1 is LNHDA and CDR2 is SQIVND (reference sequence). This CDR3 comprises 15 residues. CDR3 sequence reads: CASKSPDRGSHGYTF. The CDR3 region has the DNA TGTGCCAGTAAATCCCCGGACAGGGGTTCGCATGGCTACACCTTC.